Given below is one T cell receptor beta chain in context. Its antigen is currently unknown. V gave up 0 bases and J gave up 8 bases, with 17 bases separating them. The CDR3 is made up of 15 amino acids. Germline CDR1 is SGHRS and CDR2 is YFSETQ. The entry originates in a study of cytomegalovirus exposure and HLA in healthy donors. A multiplex PCR was run with 60 Vbeta primers and 13 Jbeta primers. The protocol was immunoSEQ multiplex PCR, while the TCRdb copy is restricted to in-frame clones and leaves out a portion. The sample has 180,000 or so clones, 82% seen once. Regarding the study as a whole: It was in a later analysis that TCR association rates were seen to vary by HLA locus, highest for DRB1 and lowest for HLA-C. In presence/absence analyses, roughly uniform sequencing depth across donors was assumed.

V is TRBV5-1 and J is TRBJ1-2; the D gene is possibly TRBD1 (5 bases). Specimen: PBMCs. The source of this sequence is a man aged 40-49 years in good health and CMV-seronegative. CDR3 nucleotides: TGCGCCAGCAGCTTGGTTCAACTGGGGGGGAAGGGCTACACCTTC. Amino acids: CASSLVQLGGKGYTF.